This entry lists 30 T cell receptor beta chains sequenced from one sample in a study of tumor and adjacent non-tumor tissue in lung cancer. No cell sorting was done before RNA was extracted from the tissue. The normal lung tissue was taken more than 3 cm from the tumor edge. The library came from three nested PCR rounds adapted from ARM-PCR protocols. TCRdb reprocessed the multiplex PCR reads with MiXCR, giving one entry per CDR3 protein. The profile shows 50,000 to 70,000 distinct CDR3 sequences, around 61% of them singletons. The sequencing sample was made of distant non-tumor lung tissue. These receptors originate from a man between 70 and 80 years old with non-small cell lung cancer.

Written as DNA, the CDR3 is TGTGCCAGCAGAAATGGGCAGGGGGCTCCCTACGAGCAGTACTTC. This encodes CASRNGQGAPYEQYF. The V and J genes are TRBV6-1 and TRBJ2-7, with TRBD1 identical over 8 bases. V gave up 6 bases and J gave up 2 bases; unmatched junction bases: 9. The CDR3 consists of 15 residues. Looked up from germline, CDR1 is MNHNS and CDR2 is SASEGT.

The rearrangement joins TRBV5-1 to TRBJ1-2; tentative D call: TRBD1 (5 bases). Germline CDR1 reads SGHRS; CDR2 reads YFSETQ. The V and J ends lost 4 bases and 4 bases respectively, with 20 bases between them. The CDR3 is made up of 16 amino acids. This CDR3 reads CASSPGVGGFGYGYTF. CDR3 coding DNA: TGCGCCAGCAGCCCCGGGGTGGGGGGGTTCGGCTATGGCTACACCTTC.

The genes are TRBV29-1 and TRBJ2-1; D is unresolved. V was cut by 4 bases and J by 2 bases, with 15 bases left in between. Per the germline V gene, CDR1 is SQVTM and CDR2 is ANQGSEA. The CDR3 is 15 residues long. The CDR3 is CSVGTAAWAYNEQFF. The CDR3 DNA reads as TGCAGCGTTGGGACGGCAGCGTGGGCCTACAATGAGCAGTTCTTC.

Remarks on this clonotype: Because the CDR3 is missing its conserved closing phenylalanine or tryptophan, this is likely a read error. CDR3 in DNA: TGTACCAGCAGGGGGCTTAACTATGGCTACACCATC. The encoded protein is CTSRGLNYGYTI. The chain links TRBV28 to TRBJ1-2; 8 nucleotides match TRBD1. The CDR3 runs 12 residues. Looked up from germline, CDR1 is MDHEN and CDR2 is SYDVKM.

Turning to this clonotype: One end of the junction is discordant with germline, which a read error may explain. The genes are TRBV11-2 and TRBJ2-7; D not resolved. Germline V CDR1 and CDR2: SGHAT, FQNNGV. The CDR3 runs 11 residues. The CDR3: CASNSREEQYF. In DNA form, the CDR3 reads TGTGCCAGCAACTCTCGAGAGGAGCAGTATTTC.

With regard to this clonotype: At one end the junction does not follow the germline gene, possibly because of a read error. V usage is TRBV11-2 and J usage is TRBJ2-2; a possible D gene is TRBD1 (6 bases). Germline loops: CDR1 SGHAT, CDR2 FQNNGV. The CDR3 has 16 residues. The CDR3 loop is CASSSGRGMNTGELCF. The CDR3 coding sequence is TGTGCCAGCAGCTCTGGAAGGGGGATGAACACCGGGGAGCTGTGTTTT.

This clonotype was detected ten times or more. The chain's CDR3 is CASSYRLNTEAFF. CDR3 DNA sequence: TGTGCCAGCAGTTACAGGCTGAACACTGAAGCTTTCTTT. The chain employs TRBV6-5 and TRBJ1-1; D uncertain. V gave up 2 bases and J gave up 0 bases, with 4 bases separating them. Germline CDR1 reads MNHEY; CDR2 reads SVGAGI. There are 13 residues in the CDR3.

CDR3 sequence: CAWSARVAKNIQYF. The CDR3 nucleotides read TGTGCCTGGAGTGCCAGGGTCGCCAAAAACATTCAGTACTTC. The chain is built from TRBV30 and TRBJ2-4, with a possible D match to TRBD1 (5 bases). The CDR3 has 14 residues. The V gene lost 1 base and the J gene lost 1 base, with 8 bases spanning the gap. Per the germline V gene, CDR1 is GTSNPN and CDR2 is SVGIG (reference sequence).

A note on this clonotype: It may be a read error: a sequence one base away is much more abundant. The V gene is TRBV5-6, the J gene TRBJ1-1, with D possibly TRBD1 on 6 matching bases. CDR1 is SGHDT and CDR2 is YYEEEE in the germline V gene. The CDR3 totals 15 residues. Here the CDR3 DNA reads TGTGCCAGGAGCTTGATCGGGACAACTAACACTGAAGCTTTCTTT. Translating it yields CARSLIGTTNTEAFF.

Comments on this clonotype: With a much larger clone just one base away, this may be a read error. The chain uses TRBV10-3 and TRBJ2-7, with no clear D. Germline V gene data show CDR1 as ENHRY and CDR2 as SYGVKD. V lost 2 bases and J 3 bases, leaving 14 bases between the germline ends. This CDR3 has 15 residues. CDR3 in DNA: TGTGCCATCAGTGAGGGGAAGGGTAGCTTCTACGAGCAGTACTTC. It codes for CAISEGKGSFYEQYF.

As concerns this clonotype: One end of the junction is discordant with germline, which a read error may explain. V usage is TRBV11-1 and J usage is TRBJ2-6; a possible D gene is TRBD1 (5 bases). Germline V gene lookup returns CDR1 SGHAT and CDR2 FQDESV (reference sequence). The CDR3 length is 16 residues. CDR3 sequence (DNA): TGTGCCAGCAGCCAACCGAGACCCTCTGGGGCCAACGTCCCGACTTTC. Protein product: CASSQPRPSGANVPTF.

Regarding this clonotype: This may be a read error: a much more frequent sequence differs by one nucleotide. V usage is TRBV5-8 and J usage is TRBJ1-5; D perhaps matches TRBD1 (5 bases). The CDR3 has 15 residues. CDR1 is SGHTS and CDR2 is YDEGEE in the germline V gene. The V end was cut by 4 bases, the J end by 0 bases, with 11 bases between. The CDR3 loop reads CASSEDIISNQPQHF. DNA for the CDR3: TGTGCCAGCAGCGAGGACATTATTAGCAATCAGCCCCAGCATTTT.

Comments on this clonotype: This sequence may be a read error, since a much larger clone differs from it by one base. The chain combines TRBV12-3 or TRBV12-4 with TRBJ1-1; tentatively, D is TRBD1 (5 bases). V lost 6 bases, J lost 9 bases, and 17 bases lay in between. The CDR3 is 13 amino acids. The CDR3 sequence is CASRMARQTQAFF. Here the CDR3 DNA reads TGTGCCAGCAGAATGGCCAGACAGACTCAAGCTTTCTTT.

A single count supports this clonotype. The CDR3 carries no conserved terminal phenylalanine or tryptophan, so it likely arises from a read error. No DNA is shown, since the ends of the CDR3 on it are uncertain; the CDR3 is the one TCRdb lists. CDR3 sequence: CAISLAGGHGDTRYL. The rearrangement uses TRBV10-3 and TRBJ2-3; whether TRBD2, the table's D call, matches the DNA was not checked. The CDR3 is 15 residues long, ends included. The V gene's germline CDR1 is ENHRY and CDR2 SYGVKD.

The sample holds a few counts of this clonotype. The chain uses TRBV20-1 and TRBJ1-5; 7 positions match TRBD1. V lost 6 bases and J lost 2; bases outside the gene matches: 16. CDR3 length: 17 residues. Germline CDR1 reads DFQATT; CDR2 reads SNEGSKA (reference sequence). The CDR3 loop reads CSAIINPGQMGNQPQHF. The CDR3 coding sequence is TGCAGTGCAATCATTAACCCGGGACAGATGGGCAATCAGCCCCAGCATTTT.

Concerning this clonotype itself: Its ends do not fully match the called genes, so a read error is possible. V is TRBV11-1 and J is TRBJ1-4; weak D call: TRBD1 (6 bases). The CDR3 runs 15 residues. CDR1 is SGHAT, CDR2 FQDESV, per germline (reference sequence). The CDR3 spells CTSSKEQGPNEKLFF. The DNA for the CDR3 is TGTACCAGCAGCAAGGAACAGGGACCGAATGAAAAACTGTTTTTT.

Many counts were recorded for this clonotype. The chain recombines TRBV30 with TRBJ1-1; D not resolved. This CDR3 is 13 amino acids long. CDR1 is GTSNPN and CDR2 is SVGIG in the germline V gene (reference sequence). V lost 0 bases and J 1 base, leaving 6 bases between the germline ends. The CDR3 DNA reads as TGTGCCTGGAGTGTGGCCGAGAACACTGAAGCTTTCTTT. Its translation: CAWSVAENTEAFF.

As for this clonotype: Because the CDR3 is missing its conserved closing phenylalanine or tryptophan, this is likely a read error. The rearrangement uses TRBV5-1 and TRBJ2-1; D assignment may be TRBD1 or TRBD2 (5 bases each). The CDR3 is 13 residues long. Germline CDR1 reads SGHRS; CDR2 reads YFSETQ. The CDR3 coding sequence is TGCGCCAGCAGCTTTGGCCGGGGCAATGATCAGTTCCTC. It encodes CASSFGRGNDQFL.

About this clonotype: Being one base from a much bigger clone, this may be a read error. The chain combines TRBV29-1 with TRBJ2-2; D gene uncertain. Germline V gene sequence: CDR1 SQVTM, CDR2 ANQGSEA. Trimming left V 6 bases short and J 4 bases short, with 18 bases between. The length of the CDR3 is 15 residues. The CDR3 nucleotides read TGCAGCGTGAGCGTAACGTGGGCCCGCACCGGGGAGCTGTTTTTT. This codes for CSVSVTWARTGELFF.

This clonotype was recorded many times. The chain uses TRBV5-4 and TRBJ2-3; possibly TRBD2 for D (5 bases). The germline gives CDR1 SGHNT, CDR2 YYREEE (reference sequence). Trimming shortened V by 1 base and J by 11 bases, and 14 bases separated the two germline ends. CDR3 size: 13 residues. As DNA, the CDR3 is TGTGCCAGCAGCTTGATGACCTCGGGGAAGCAGTATTTT. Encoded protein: CASSLMTSGKQYF.

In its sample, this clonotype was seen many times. The chain's CDR3 is CSVGGDRLKLFF. The CDR3 DNA reads as TGCAGCGTTGGGGGGGACAGGTTAAAGCTGTTTTTT. V is TRBV29-1 and J is TRBJ2-2; TRBD1 matches at 8 bases. This CDR3 region has 12 residues. Germline V gene data show CDR1 as SQVTM and CDR2 as ANQGSEA. The V segment lost 4 bases and the J segment 12 bases; nucleotides outside the gene matches: 7.

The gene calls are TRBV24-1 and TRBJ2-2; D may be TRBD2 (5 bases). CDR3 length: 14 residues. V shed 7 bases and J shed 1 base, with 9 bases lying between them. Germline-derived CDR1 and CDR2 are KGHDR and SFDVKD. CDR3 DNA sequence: TGTGCCACCAGGGCTAGCCAGAACACCGGGGAGCTGTTTTTT. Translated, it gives CATRASQNTGELFF.

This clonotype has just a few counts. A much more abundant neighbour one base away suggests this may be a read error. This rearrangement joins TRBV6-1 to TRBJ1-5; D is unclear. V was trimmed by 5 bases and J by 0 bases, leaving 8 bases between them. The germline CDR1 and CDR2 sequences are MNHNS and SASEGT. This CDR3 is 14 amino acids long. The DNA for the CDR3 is TGTGCCAGCAGTATTCAGTATAGCAATCAGCCCCAGCATTTT. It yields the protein CASSIQYSNQPQHF.

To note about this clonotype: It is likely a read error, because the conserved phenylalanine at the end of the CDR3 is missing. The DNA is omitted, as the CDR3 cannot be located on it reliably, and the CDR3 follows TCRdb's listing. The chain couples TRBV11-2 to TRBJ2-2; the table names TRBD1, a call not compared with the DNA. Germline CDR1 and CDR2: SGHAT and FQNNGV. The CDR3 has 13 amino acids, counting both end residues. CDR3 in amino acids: CASSPQGTRELFL.

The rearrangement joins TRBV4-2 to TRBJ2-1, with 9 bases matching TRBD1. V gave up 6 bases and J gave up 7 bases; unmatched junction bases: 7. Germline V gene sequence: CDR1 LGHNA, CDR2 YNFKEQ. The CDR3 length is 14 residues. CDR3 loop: CASRDRGVNNEQFF. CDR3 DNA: TGTGCCAGCAGAGACAGGGGGGTAAATAATGAGCAGTTCTTC.

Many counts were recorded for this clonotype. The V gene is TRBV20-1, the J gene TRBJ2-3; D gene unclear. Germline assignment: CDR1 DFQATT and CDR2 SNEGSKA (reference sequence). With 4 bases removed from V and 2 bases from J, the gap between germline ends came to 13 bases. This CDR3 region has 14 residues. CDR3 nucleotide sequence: TGCAGTGCTAACCGGCGTTCCCACACAGATACGCAGTATTTT. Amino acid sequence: CSANRRSHTDTQYF.

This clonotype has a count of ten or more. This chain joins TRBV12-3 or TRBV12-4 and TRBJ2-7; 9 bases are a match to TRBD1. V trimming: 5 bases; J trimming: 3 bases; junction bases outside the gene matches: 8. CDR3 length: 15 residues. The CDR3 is CASSQNTGGLYEQYF. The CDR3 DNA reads TGTGCCAGCAGTCAGAACACAGGGGGCCTCTACGAGCAGTACTTC.

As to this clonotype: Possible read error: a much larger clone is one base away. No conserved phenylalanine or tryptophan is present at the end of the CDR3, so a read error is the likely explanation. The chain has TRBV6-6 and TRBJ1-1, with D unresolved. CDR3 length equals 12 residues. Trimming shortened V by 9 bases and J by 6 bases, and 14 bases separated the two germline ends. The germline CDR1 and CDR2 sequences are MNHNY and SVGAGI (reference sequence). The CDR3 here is CASRTIRAEAFL. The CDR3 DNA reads TGTGCCAGTCGGACCATCCGGGCTGAAGCTTTCCTT.

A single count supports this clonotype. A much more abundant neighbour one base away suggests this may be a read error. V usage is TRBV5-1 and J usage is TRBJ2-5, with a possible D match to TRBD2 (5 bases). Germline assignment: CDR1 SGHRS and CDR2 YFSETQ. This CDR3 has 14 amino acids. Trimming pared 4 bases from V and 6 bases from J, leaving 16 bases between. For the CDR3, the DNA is TGCGCCAGCAGCGGAGGAGAGGGTAGTCAGACCCAGTACTTC. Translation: CASSGGEGSQTQYF.

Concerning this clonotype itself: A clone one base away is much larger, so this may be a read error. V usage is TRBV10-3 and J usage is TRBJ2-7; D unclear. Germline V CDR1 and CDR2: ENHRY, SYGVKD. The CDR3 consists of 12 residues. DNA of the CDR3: TGTGCCATCAGTGAAAACAGCTACGGGCAGTACTTC. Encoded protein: CAISENSYGQYF.